This T cell receptor (beta chain) comes out of a study of technical replicates of blood from several donors. TCRdb keeps only in-frame clones here, not all; method: immunoSEQ multiplex PCR. Among about 82,000 clones listed, roughly 95% were seen once. This CDR3 has 16 amino acids. Germline loops: CDR1 LNHNV, CDR2 YYDKDF (reference sequence). Trimming left V 1 base short and J 1 base short, with 13 bases between. Sequenced: T cells isolated from PBMCs. This TCR was sampled from a human donor in good health. The chain combines TRBV15 with TRBJ1-1; D is undetermined. The CDR3: CATSRGIALGNTEAFF. CDR3 bases: TGTGCCACCAGCAGAGGAATCGCTCTCGGGAACACTGAAGCTTTCTTT.